The 31 T cell receptor beta chains given below trace back to one sample, sequenced in a study of T cells in Graves' hyperthyroidism and ophthalmopathy. Amplified regions were TCR beta CDR3 sequences from RNA transcripts. Initially, a first-round RT-PCR of the TCR CDR3 employed the HTBI primer set. TCRdb passed the multiplex PCR reads through MiXCR, listing each CDR3 protein once. The table records about 710,000 distinct CDR3 sequences, about 16% of them present only once. Sample: blood. These receptors all come from a man between 18 and 35 years old with Graves' hyperthyroidism.

This clonotype came up many times. The CDR3 loop is CASSFGLAGEQYF. In nucleotides, the CDR3 is TGTGCCAGCAGCTTCGGACTGGCCGGCGAGCAGTACTTC. This chain links TRBV7-2 with TRBJ2-7; TRBD2 might be the D (5 bases). The V gene's germline CDR1 is SGHTA and CDR2 FQGNSA. Trimming removed 3 bases from V and 6 bases from J, with 12 bases in between. The CDR3 is 13 residues long. The full variable domain, in which reference TRBV7-2 and TRBJ2-7 provide the parts outside the CDR3, is GAGVSQSPSNKVTEKGKDVELRCDPISGHTALYWYRQSLGQGLEFLIYFQGNSAPDKSGLPSDRFSAERTGGSVSTLTIQRTQQEDSAVYLCASSFGLAGEQYFGPGTRLTVT.

The chain is built from TRBV6-1 and TRBJ2-1; TRBD2 matches 11 bases. V gave up 4 bases and J gave up 2 bases; unmatched junction bases: 7. Looked up from germline, CDR1 is MNHNS and CDR2 is SASEGT. The CDR3 contains 17 residues. The CDR3 nucleotides are TGTGCCAGCAGTGCGATAGTAGCGGGAGGGCCCTACAATGAGCAGTTCTTC. This gives the protein CASSAIVAGGPYNEQFF.

The CDR3 sequence: CASSRVGGKTDTQYF. DNA for the CDR3: TGTGCCAGTAGTAGGGTTGGAGGAAAGACAGATACGCAGTATTTT. V is TRBV19 and J is TRBJ2-3, with a weak D call TRBD2 (5 bases). The CDR3 has 15 amino acids. In germline, CDR1 is LNHDA, CDR2 SQIVND (reference sequence). Deletions cut 4 bases from V and 3 bases from J, with 14 bases between. Supplemented by reference TRBV19 and TRBJ2-3, the full variable domain reads DGGITQSPKYLFRKEGQNVTLSCEQNLNHDAMYWYRQDPGQGLRLIYYSQIVNDFQKGDIAEGYSVSREKKESFPLTVTSAQKNPTAFYLCASSRVGGKTDTQYFGPGTRLTVL.

The chain joins TRBV20-1 to TRBJ1-6; TRBD1 agrees at 7 bases. Germline loops: CDR1 DFQATT, CDR2 SNEGSKA (reference sequence). Unmatched junction bases numbered 7, after V lost 1 base and J lost 4 bases. CDR3 size: 16 residues. CDR3 protein: CSARADRRGYNSPLHF. The CDR3 nucleotides are TGCAGTGCTAGAGCGGACAGGAGAGGGTATAATTCACCCCTCCACTTT.

The chain is built from TRBV28 and TRBJ2-1, with D tentatively TRBD1 or TRBD2 (5 bases each). The length of the CDR3 is 16 residues. V lost 6 bases and J lost 4, with 19 bases in between. Germline CDR1 MDHEN, CDR2 SYDVKM. CDR3 bases: TGTGCCAGCAGCGCCAGGACGGGACGGAATTACAATGAGCAGTTCTTC. This sequence encodes CASSARTGRNYNEQFF.

This clonotype appeared a few times. V is TRBV28 and J is TRBJ1-2; D ambiguous. V lost 6 bases and J 6 bases, leaving 20 bases between the germline ends. This CDR3 is built from 15 residues. The germline CDR1 and CDR2 sequences are MDHEN and SYDVKM. The CDR3 loop is CASSPLGLGTHGYTF. The CDR3 nucleotides read TGTGCCAGCAGCCCACTGGGTTTGGGAACTCATGGCTACACCTTC.

The genes are TRBV20-1 and TRBJ2-7; 10 bases fit TRBD2. Germline V gene sequence: CDR1 DFQATT, CDR2 SNEGSKA (reference sequence). V trimming: 2 bases; J trimming: 4 bases; junction bases outside the gene matches: 2. This CDR3 contains 13 residues. This CDR3 reads CSARPSGSYEQYF. CDR3 nucleotides: TGCAGTGCTAGACCTAGCGGGAGTTACGAGCAGTACTTC.

This clonotype came up many times. The genes are TRBV7-8 and TRBJ2-7, with D maybe TRBD1 (6 bases). The CDR3 has 14 residues. The V end lost 4 bases, the J end lost 3 bases, and 13 bases lay between the germline ends. Germline V gene data show CDR1 as SGHVS and CDR2 as FQNEAQ. The CDR3 spells CASSSRTASYEQYF. For the CDR3, the DNA is TGTGCCAGCAGCTCCCGGACAGCTAGCTACGAGCAGTACTTC.

This clonotype has more than one count but fewer than ten. The rearrangement joins TRBV28 to TRBJ2-7, with 9 bases fitting TRBD1. CDR1 and CDR2 (germline): MDHEN, SYDVKM. The CDR3 length is 15 residues. V was pared by 4 bases and J by 5 bases, with 9 bases of the junction left unmatched. The CDR3 spells CASSSPGQGIHEQYF. CDR3 in DNA: TGTGCCAGCAGTTCCCCGGGACAGGGCATCCACGAGCAGTACTTC.

This clonotype was detected ten times or more. This chain connects TRBV20-1 to TRBJ2-5; TRBD2 matches at 7 bases. J was trimmed by 4 bases and V by 3 bases; bases with no gene match: 11. CDR3 length: 15 amino acids. Germline assignment: CDR1 DFQATT and CDR2 SNEGSKA (reference sequence). The chain's CDR3 is CSASWFGRTPETQYF. The CDR3 DNA reads TGCAGTGCTAGTTGGTTCGGGAGGACCCCAGAGACCCAGTACTTC.

On this clonotype itself: One base away lies a much larger clone, so this may be a sequencing read error. The chain uses TRBV11-2 and TRBJ2-2; TRBD1 or TRBD2 may be the D gene (5 bases each). Germline V gives CDR1 SGHAT, CDR2 FQNNGV. This CDR3 is built from 16 residues. CDR3 region: CASRKSGTRNIGELLF. CDR3 DNA: TGTGCCAGCAGAAAATCCGGGACCCGTAACATCGGGGAGCTGCTTTTT.

This clonotype showed up just a few times. This chain connects TRBV3-1 to TRBJ1-3; D might be TRBD1 (5 bases). The CDR3 totals 17 residues. The V gene's germline CDR1 is LGHDT and CDR2 YNNKEL (reference sequence). The ends were cut back, 5 bases at V and 0 bases at J, with 17 bases in the middle. CDR3 amino acids: CASSASVGPVSGNTIYF. CDR3 bases: TGTGCCAGCAGCGCCTCCGTGGGGCCAGTCTCTGGAAACACCATATATTTT.

This clonotype was observed a few times. This chain joins TRBV19 and TRBJ2-3, with TRBD2 as a possible D gene (5 bases). CDR1 and CDR2 (germline): LNHDA, SQIVND (reference sequence). The CDR3 is made up of 14 amino acids. V lost 10 bases, J lost 0 bases, and 14 bases lay in between. The CDR3 here is CATGEISSTDTQYF. The CDR3, as DNA: TGTGCCACCGGGGAGATTTCTAGCACAGATACGCAGTATTTT.

The V gene is TRBV20-1, the J gene TRBJ1-2; D is ambiguous. V was trimmed by 0 bases and J by 1 base, leaving 3 bases between them. The CDR3 contains 12 residues. Per germline, CDR1 DFQATT and CDR2 SNEGSKA (reference sequence). Here the CDR3 DNA reads TGCAGTGCTAGAGATCTTAACTATGGCTACACCTTC. This translates into CSARDLNYGYTF.

This clonotype was counted many times. The rearrangement joins TRBV6-1 to TRBJ2-1; the D gene is possibly TRBD2 (5 bases). The V end lost 2 bases, the J end lost 0 bases, and 8 bases lay between the germline ends. The germline V gene has CDR1 MNHNS and CDR2 SASEGT. There are 15 residues in the CDR3. DNA of the CDR3: TGTGCCAGCAGTGAACTGGGGAGCTCCTACAATGAGCAGTTCTTC. It yields the protein CASSELGSSYNEQFF.

V usage is TRBV9 and J usage is TRBJ2-1; a possible D gene is TRBD2 (5 bases). V shed 0 bases and J shed 8 bases, with 18 bases lying between them. Germline CDR1 reads SGDLS; CDR2 reads YYNGEE. This CDR3 comprises 16 residues. CDR3 nucleotide sequence: TGTGCCAGCAGCGTAGGGCAACTAGTTCAGGCTCATGAGCAGTTCTTC. Its protein product is CASSVGQLVQAHEQFF.

This clonotype was detected many times. The V and J genes are TRBV7-2 and TRBJ2-2, with 9 bases lining up with TRBD1. This CDR3 is 15 amino acids long. V lost 5 bases and J lost 7; bases outside the gene matches: 8. From germline, CDR1 is SGHTA and CDR2 FQGNSA. This chain's CDR3 is CASSPRTGVGGELFF. CDR3 sequence (DNA): TGTGCCAGCAGCCCTCGGACAGGGGTGGGCGGGGAGCTGTTTTTT.

The chain couples TRBV29-1 to TRBJ2-1; D unclear. V gave up 8 bases and J gave up 7 bases, with 15 bases separating them. CDR1 and CDR2 from the germline V gene are SQVTM and ANQGSEA. CDR3 length equals 12 residues. Written as DNA, the CDR3 is TGCAGCACCACCAAGGGCCTAAATGAGCAGTTCTTC. The encoded protein is CSTTKGLNEQFF.

This clonotype showed up many times. This sequence joins TRBV28 and TRBJ2-7, with D perhaps TRBD1 or TRBD2 (5 bases each). The ends were cut back, 8 bases at V and 2 bases at J, with 13 bases in the middle. CDR1 MDHEN and CDR2 SYDVKM come from the germline V gene. The CDR3 covers 13 residues. In DNA, the CDR3 is TGTGCCAGCCATCCGGGACCGCCCTACGAGCAGTACTTC. It specifies CASHPGPPYEQYF. Supplemented by reference TRBV28 and TRBJ2-7, the full variable domain reads DVKVTQSSRYLVKRTGEKVFLECVQDMDHENMFWYRQDPGLGLRLIYFSYDVKMKEKGDIPEGYSVSREKKERFSLILESASTNQTSMYLCASHPGPPYEQYFGPGTRLTVT.

The sample holds many counts of this clonotype. This chain connects TRBV12-3 or TRBV12-4 to TRBJ2-3; D is perhaps TRBD1 (6 bases). The CDR3 runs 14 residues. Trimming stripped 7 bases from V and 0 bases from J, with 11 bases between. This chain's CDR3 is CASKLDSSTDTQYF. Here the CDR3 DNA reads TGTGCCAGCAAACTGGACAGCAGCACAGATACGCAGTATTTT.

In the case of this clonotype: A read error may be the cause here, since a much bigger clone is one base away. Given the absence of the conserved phenylalanine or tryptophan at the CDR3 end, a read error is likely. The rearrangement uses TRBV15 and TRBJ2-7, with 8 bases that match TRBD2. There are 16 residues in the CDR3. V shed 0 bases and J 5 bases; nucleotides not matched to a gene: 9. Looked up from germline, CDR1 is LNHNV and CDR2 is YYDKDF (reference sequence). In DNA form, the CDR3 reads TGTGCCACCAGCAGAGAGCGGGCGGGAGGACTGAACGAGCAGTACCTC. Amino acid sequence: CATSRERAGGLNEQYL.

This clonotype was observed a single time. A much larger clonotype is one base distant, so this may be a read error. The V call is TRBV27, the J call TRBJ2-5, with D unresolved. Looked up from germline, CDR1 is MNHEY and CDR2 is SMNVEV (reference sequence). The V gene lost 5 bases and the J gene lost 7 bases, with 14 bases spanning the gap. The CDR3 totals 13 residues. The CDR3 reads CASSTYLWGTQYF. In nucleotides, the CDR3 is TGTGCCAGCAGTACCTATCTGTGGGGGACCCAGTACTTC.

A word on this clonotype: This CDR3 is missing its conserved last phenylalanine or tryptophan, likely due to a read error. The chain employs TRBV19 and TRBJ2-7; TRBD2 aligns across 11 bases. After removal of 6 bases from V and 2 bases from J, the junction contained 12 bases not matched to a gene. Germline assignment: CDR1 LNHDA and CDR2 SQIVND (reference sequence). There are 17 residues in the CDR3. The CDR3 protein is CASSLGRTSGSAYEQYL. CDR3 sequence (DNA): TGTGCCAGTAGCCTCGGCCGGACTAGCGGGTCCGCCTACGAGCAGTACCTC.

This clonotype was detected a few times. The chain carries TRBV11-1 and TRBJ2-3, with D maybe TRBD2 (5 bases). This CDR3 is built from 14 residues. Trimming took 3 bases from V and 2 from J, leaving 9 bases between them. CDR1 and CDR2 (germline): SGHAT, FQDESV (reference sequence). In nucleotides, the CDR3 is TGTGCCAGCAGCTTGAGGGCCCTCACAGATACGCAGTATTTT. As protein: CASSLRALTDTQYF.

This clonotype was observed a few times. Being one base from a much bigger clone, this may be a read error. V and J are TRBV28 and TRBJ2-3; D not certain. Deletions cut 2 bases from V and 3 bases from J, with 12 bases between. CDR3 size: 15 residues. Germline V gene lookup returns CDR1 MDHEN and CDR2 SYDVKM. Here the CDR3 DNA reads TGTGCCAGCAGTTTAGAAAGAGGAATGACAGATACGCAGTATTTT. This translates into CASSLERGMTDTQYF. The whole variable domain, remainder taken from reference TRBV28 and TRBJ2-3, is DVKVTQSSRYLVKRTGEKVFLECVQDMDHENMFWYRQDPGLGLRLIYFSYDVKMKEKGDIPEGYSVSREKKERFSLILESASTNQTSMYLCASSLERGMTDTQYFGPGTRLTVL.

This clonotype was observed many times. This chain links TRBV28 with TRBJ1-2, with no clear D. CDR1 MDHEN and CDR2 SYDVKM come from the germline V gene. This CDR3 is 12 amino acids long. Trimming cost V 8 bases and J 5 bases, with 12 bases left between them. The CDR3 sequence: CASGRQGYGYTF. The CDR3 nucleotides are TGTGCCAGCGGGCGCCAAGGGTATGGCTACACCTTC.

This clonotype was recorded a few times. The rearrangement uses TRBV24-1 and TRBJ2-4; 9 nucleotides match TRBD1. CDR3 length: 16 amino acids. The ends lost 4 bases at V and 3 bases at J; junction bases unmatched: 6. CDR1 is KGHDR and CDR2 is SFDVKD in the germline V gene. The CDR3 region is CATSEAGQGGKNIQYF. DNA for the CDR3: TGTGCCACCAGTGAGGCGGGACAGGGAGGCAAAAACATTCAGTACTTC.

Many counts were recorded for this clonotype. The chain uses TRBV28 and TRBJ2-7; D might be TRBD1 (5 bases). V was pared by 3 bases and J by 2 bases, with 17 bases between. Germline CDR1 is MDHEN and CDR2 is SYDVKM. The CDR3 extends over 16 amino acids. The DNA of the CDR3 is TGTGCCAGCAGTTTTTTAGTAGGTAGGGGTGCCTACGAGCAGTACTTC. This sequence encodes CASSFLVGRGAYEQYF.

Of note for this clonotype: A single base separates this from a much larger clone, so it may be a read error. The V gene is TRBV30, the J gene TRBJ2-3; TRBD1 matches at 10 bases. This CDR3 region has 14 residues. V shed 1 base and J 4 bases; nucleotides not matched to a gene: 2. CDR1 is GTSNPN and CDR2 is SVGIG in the germline V gene (reference sequence). This chain's CDR3 is CAWSAGTGADTQYF. The DNA for the CDR3 is TGTGCCTGGAGTGCCGGGACAGGGGCAGATACGCAGTATTTT. Based on the CDR3 plus reference TRBV30 and TRBJ2-3, the full variable domain is SQTIHQWPATLVQPVGSPLSLECTVEGTSNPNLYWYRQAAGRGLQLLFYSVGIGQISSEVPQNLSASRPQDRQFILSSKKLLLSDSGFYLCAWSAGTGADTQYFGPGTRLTVL.

This clonotype was seen a handful of times. The chain is built from TRBV18 and TRBJ2-1, with 9 bases matching TRBD2. The germline gives CDR1 KGHSH, CDR2 LQKENI. The CDR3 loop spans 17 amino acids. The junction had 5 bases not matched to a gene; V was cut back by 0 bases and J by 2 bases. CDR3 in amino acids: CASSPPIPSGAYNEQFF. CDR3 DNA sequence: TGTGCCAGCTCACCACCGATCCCTAGCGGGGCCTACAATGAGCAGTTCTTC.

This rearrangement joins TRBV19 to TRBJ2-7; D is perhaps TRBD2 (6 bases). V lost 8 bases, J lost 2 bases, and 13 bases lay in between. The germline V gene encodes CDR1 LNHDA and CDR2 SQIVND (reference sequence). This CDR3 has 13 residues. The DNA for the CDR3 is TGTGCCAGTCGCTCGGGAGAGGCCTACGAGCAGTACTTC. Protein sequence: CASRSGEAYEQYF.